Listed below are T cell receptor beta chains from one sample, sequenced in a study of blood T cell repertoires in COVID-19. Using immunoSEQ multiplex PCR, the repertoire was profiled, and TCRdb retains in-frame clones only, with some absent. The sample yields roughly 66,000 clones, approximately 90% seen once. The sequenced sample consisted of peripheral blood. These receptors were obtained from a human donor in a cohort sampled during active COVID-19. The CDR3 runs from the conserved cysteine through the conserved F or W. The order of the fields is D gene, clone size, J gene, V gene, CDR3 protein, CDR3 DNA. A D gene is named only where the DNA matches it firmly. Not every row has a clone size; where given, it reads once, few, many or a size class.

-,-,TRBJ1-2,TRBV7-6,CASSPRGDYGYTF,TGTGCCAGCAGCCCCCGCGGGGACTATGGCTACACCTTC
TRBD1,-,TRBJ1-3,TRBV2,CASSETGVSDTIYF,TGTGCCAGCAGTGAAACAGGGGTATCCGACACCATATATTTT
TRBD2,-,TRBJ2-1,TRBV7-2,CASSAPGLARRQFF,TGTGCCAGCAGCGCCCCGGGACTAGCGAGGCGGCAGTTCTTC
-,-,TRBJ2-7,TRBV7-2,CASSLALEQYF,TGTGCCAGCAGCTTAGCCCTCGAGCAGTACTTC
TRBD1,-,TRBJ2-1,TRBV29-1,CSLSGGSSSYNEQFF,TGCAGCCTTTCAGGGGGCTCCAGCTCCTACAATGAGCAGTTCTTC
TRBD2,-,TRBJ2-3,TRBV7-2,CASSLGTSHPPTDTQYF,TGTGCCAGCAGCTTAGGGACTAGCCACCCCCCCACAGATACGCAGTATTTT
-,-,TRBJ1-2,TRBV9,CASSVRNSNYGYTF,TGTGCCAGCAGCGTAAGAAACTCTAACTATGGCTACACCTTC
-,-,TRBJ2-3,TRBV9,CASSVGGAGSTDTQYF,TGTGCCAGCAGCGTAGGAGGAGCCGGATCCACAGATACGCAGTATTTT
-,-,TRBJ2-5,TRBV5-1,CASSLSASQETQYF,TGCGCCAGCAGCTTGTCGGCTAGTCAAGAGACCCAGTACTTC
TRBD2,-,TRBJ2-1,TRBV19,CASSIVAGGGANEQFF,TGTGCCAGTAGTATAGTCGCGGGAGGGGGGGCCAATGAGCAGTTCTTC
-,-,TRBJ1-1,TRBV19,CASSIDRPGRGSEAFF,TGTGCCAGTAGTATAGATCGCCCAGGGAGGGGTTCTGAAGCTTTCTTT
TRBD1,-,TRBJ2-1,TRBV24-1,CATSGTGGSDEQFF,TGTGCCACCTCCGGGACAGGGGGCTCCGATGAGCAGTTCTTC
-,-,TRBJ1-5,TRBV23-1,CASWLRVQPQHF,TGCGCCAGCTGGCTCAGGGTTCAGCCCCAGCATTTT
-,-,TRBJ1-5,TRBV4-1,CASSRRTLRGGDSNQPQHF,TGCGCCAGCAGCCGGAGGACCCTGAGAGGGGGTGATAGCAATCAGCCCCAGCATTTT
TRBD1,-,TRBJ1-2,TRBV7-9,CASSHTLRTGQDGYTF,TGTGCCAGCAGCCACACATTAAGGACAGGTCAAGATGGCTACACCTTC
TRBD1,-,TRBJ1-4,TRBV10-1,CASSESTGNEKLFF,TGCGCCAGCAGTGAGTCGACAGGGAATGAAAAACTGTTTTTT
-,-,TRBJ2-3,TRBV19,CASKQVGSADTQYF,TGTGCCAGTAAGCAGGTCGGGAGCGCAGATACGCAGTATTTT
TRBD2,-,TRBJ2-3,TRBV5-4,CASSLISGNTDTQYF,TGTGCCAGCAGCTTGATTAGCGGGAACACAGATACGCAGTATTTT
TRBD1,-,TRBJ2-2,TRBV7-6,CASSLARETGVNTGELFF,TGTGCCAGCAGCTTAGCGCGCGAAACAGGGGTGAACACCGGGGAGCTGTTTTTT
-,-,TRBJ1-1,TRBV28,CASSPTRTEAFF,TGTGCCAGCAGTCCGACAAGGACTGAAGCTTTCTTT
TRBD2,-,TRBJ2-7,TRBV5-1,CASSFGGGSTYEQYF,TGCGCCAGCAGCTTTGGCGGGGGATCCACCTACGAGCAGTACTTC
-,-,TRBJ2-5,TRBV7-6,CASSPLPQETQYF,TGTGCCAGCAGCCCCCTCCCCCAAGAGACCCAGTACTTC
TRBD1,-,TRBJ2-3,TRBV10-3,CAISERFSTGGGSDTQYF,TGTGCCATCAGTGAGCGGTTCTCGACAGGGGGCGGTTCAGATACGCAGTATTTT
-,-,TRBJ2-5,TRBV20-1,CSASMAGETQYF,TGCAGTGCTAGTATGGCAGGAGAGACCCAGTACTTC
-,-,TRBJ1-1,TRBV27,CASTKDRVNTEAFF,TGTGCCAGCACCAAGGACAGAGTGAACACTGAAGCTTTCTTT
TRBD2,-,TRBJ2-1,TRBV9,CASSARTSGGPYNEQFF,TGTGCCAGCAGCGCTCGGACTAGCGGGGGCCCCTACAATGAGCAGTTCTTC
-,-,TRBJ1-1,TRBV30,CAWSFTGDTEAFF,TGTGCCTGGAGTTTTACGGGGGATACTGAAGCTTTCTTT
TRBD2,-,TRBJ2-7,TRBV2,CASSPQLAGVEQYF,TGTGCCAGCAGCCCCCAACTAGCGGGAGTCGAGCAGTACTTC
TRBD1,-,TRBJ1-2,TRBV27,CASSTTTGGGYTF,TGTGCCAGCAGTACTACGACAGGGGGTGGCTACACCTTC
-,once,TRBJ1-1,TRBV28,CASSPASAGDTEAFF,TGTGCCAGCAGCCCCGCCTCGGCAGGGGACACTGAAGCTTTCTTT
TRBD1,-,TRBJ2-1,TRBV5-1,CASSSSRTGSTNEQFF,TGCGCCAGCAGCTCGTCCCGGACAGGGAGTACCAATGAGCAGTTCTTC
TRBD2,-,TRBJ2-2,TRBV4-2,CASSSGASGTNTGELFF,TGTGCCAGCAGCTCAGGGGCTAGCGGGACCAACACCGGGGAGCTGTTTTTT
TRBD1,-,TRBJ1-2,TRBV10-1,CASKYGGQGRGYTF,TGCGCCAGCAAGTACGGGGGACAGGGAAGGGGCTACACCTTC
-,-,TRBJ1-6,TRBV5-4,CASSLDGRNNSPLHF,TGTGCCAGCAGCTTGGATGGTAGAAATAATTCACCCCTCCACTTT
TRBD2,once,TRBJ2-1,TRBV3-1/TRBV3-2,CASSQDLAGVGNEQFF,TGTGCCAGCAGCCAAGATTTAGCGGGAGTTGGTAATGAGCAGTTCTTC
-,once,TRBJ2-4,TRBV6-2/TRBV6-3,CASSFVRAKNIQYF,TGTGCCAGCAGTTTTGTCCGGGCCAAAAACATTCAGTACTTC
-,-,TRBJ1-2,TRBV11-1,CASSLDPGRGYTF,TGTGCCAGCAGCTTAGATCCAGGTCGGGGCTACACCTTC
-,-,TRBJ2-2,TRBV7-3,CASSLSWQGGTGELFF,TGTGCCAGCAGCTTATCCTGGCAGGGCGGCACCGGGGAGCTGTTTTTT
TRBD1,-,TRBJ2-2,TRBV28,CASTRGGSNTGELFF,TGTGCCAGCACCCGAGGGGGCTCGAACACCGGGGAGCTGTTTTTT
-,-,TRBJ1-5,TRBV6-2/TRBV6-3,CASSSQGPQHF,TGTGCCAGCAGTTCACAGGGACCCCAGCATTTT
-,-,TRBJ1-3,TRBV6-1,CASSERGGSTGNTIYF,TGTGCCAGCAGTGAACGGGGGGGATCAACTGGAAACACCATATATTTT
-,-,TRBJ2-1,TRBV11-3,CASSPGTNYNEQFF,TGTGCCAGCAGCCCCGGGACAAACTACAATGAGCAGTTCTTC
-,-,TRBJ2-2,TRBV9,CASSTTVARGSGELFF,TGTGCCAGCAGCACCACAGTCGCCAGGGGTTCCGGGGAGCTGTTTTTT
-,-,TRBJ1-1,TRBV11-3,CASSSDRNTEAFF,TGTGCCAGCAGCTCTGACAGGAACACTGAAGCTTTCTTT
-,-,TRBJ1-4,TRBV9,CASSATETNEKLFF,TGTGCCAGCAGCGCTACAGAAACTAATGAAAAACTGTTTTTT